This T cell receptor beta chain is drawn from a study of cytotoxic CD8 clonotypes in ibrutinib-treated CLL (dated by TCRdb to the early 2020s). Regarding the research as a whole: The cohort included roughly 15 treatment-naive and some twelve relapsed/refractory patients; roughly 17 were IGHV unmutated. Responses were partial in roughly 25 patients and complete in 2; after median around 66 months follow-up, about 14 stayed in remission and 12 progressed. Samples averaged approximately 240,000 productive templates and 80,000 to 100,000 productive rearrangements. Of the roughly 81 people in the trial, roughly 27 had longitudinal samples available. Patients were still on ibrutinib when every remission and progressive disease sample was collected. The response samples were drawn at a median of roughly twelve months into treatment, with a range of about 6 to 36 months. Cryopreserved peripheral blood mononuclear cells were obtained before treatment, at response, and at either sustained remission or disease progression.

The time point label, read with the paper, signifies: progressive disease on ibrutinib. For TCR beta library preparation, around 1.9 micrograms of genomic DNA were extracted from the cryopreserved PBMCs. Longitudinal blood samples from CLL patients receiving ibrutinib monotherapy were subjected to high-throughput TCR beta sequencing. Patients were enrolled in a phase 2 open-label single-center ibrutinib monotherapy trial. The germline ends are 9 bases apart after V is trimmed by 2 bases and J by 2 bases. Measured from the cysteine to the phenylalanine, the CDR3 is 13 residues long. Only the CDR3 portion is preserved as DNA: 39 bases, with reading frame beginning at the first base. CDR1 is given as SQVTM and CDR2 as ANQGSEA, both from the germline V gene. On a MiSeq, deep resolution sequencing aimed for a depth between 1 in 1 million and 1 in 200,000 T cells, with each clonotype covered around 9.2x on average. TCR beta libraries were generated with the immunoSEQ hsTCRB Kit. The study's own analysis went as follows. ImmunoSEQ Data Assistant and ImmunoSEQ Analyzer were used for data analysis, and V, D and J genes were assigned according to IMGT definitions. Clonality was computed as one minus normalized Shannon entropy of productive rearrangement frequencies, ranging from 0 to 1. Only overrepresented clonotypes making up at least 0.05% of each patient's repertoire were included in the public clonotype analysis. Repertoires from more than ten age-matched healthy donors in immuneACCESS were used as clonality controls. Entries here come from immuneACCESS through TCRdb and include only in-frame sequences with V and J called. Some clones fail to appear in such tables; in the studies checked, an unresolved V gene covers under half of the shortfall, and the cause of the remainder is unknown. V, J and clone size are those of that table, while D and trimming were read from the DNA. The sample table holds tens of thousands of clones, of which about two thirds were seen once. 51% of the sample is taken by the ten largest.

Turning to this clone: The antigen this receptor binds is unknown. The input lacks base qualities; no much larger clone sits a single base away.

Beyond this particular receptor, the publication reports: Baseline clonality was found to be higher than that of age-matched healthy donors and was strongly correlated with circulating CD8+ T-cell counts. Public clonotypes were rare and either shrank or stayed stable during treatment, and the rise in clonality at ibrutinib response reflected expansion of private clonotypes. Sampling times were not matched between sustained-remission and progressing patients, and lymph node repertoires were not studied. Clonality increased at ibrutinib response, stayed stable in sustained remission, and fell back toward baseline at progression.

This sequence originates from a human donor with chronic lymphocytic leukemia. Recombination joined TRBV29-1 with TRBJ1-2; the D gene is possibly TRBD1, with 5 bases matching. Specimen: PBMCs, collected at disease progression, from a patient treated with ibrutinib. The DNA reads TGCAGCGTTGAATTGCCAGGGAACTATGGCTACACCTTC. It translates as CSVELPGNYGYTF.